The 8 T cell receptor beta chains given below trace back to one sample, sequenced in a study of blood T cell repertoires in COVID-19. Data came from immunoSEQ multiplex PCR; TCRdb stores just in-frame clones and leaves some out. The profile covers tens of thousands of clones, with over 80% appearing a single time and over 2% taken by the ten largest. Sequencing was done on a sample of peripheral blood. The receptors stem from a man older than 75 with active or convalescent COVID-19.

The chain is built from TRBV18 and TRBJ1-2; no firm D call. Germline V gives CDR1 KGHSH, CDR2 LQKENI. Between the trimmed V and J ends, which lost 5 bases and 4 bases, there was a span of 5 bases. The CDR3 consists of 11 residues. CDR3 in DNA: TGTGCCAGCTCAACTTCCTATGGCTACACCTTC. Its translation: CASSTSYGYTF.

The rearrangement links TRBV7-6 to TRBJ2-2; D uncertain. V lost 4 bases and J lost 0, with 9 bases in between. The germline gives CDR1 SGHVS, CDR2 FNYEAQ. The CDR3 extends over 15 amino acids. The CDR3 DNA is TGTGCCAGCAGCTCAATACGAGCGAACACCGGGGAGCTGTTTTTT. Protein: CASSSIRANTGELFF.

This rearrangement joins TRBV10-3 to TRBJ1-1; tentative D call: TRBD1 (5 bases). This CDR3 spans 14 amino acids. Germline V gene data show CDR1 as ENHRY and CDR2 as SYGVKD. Trimming removed 10 bases at V and 1 base at J, with 16 bases between. In nucleotides, the CDR3 is TGTGCCACCCGGGGAGGGACGCCGAACACTGAAGCTTTCTTT. This codes for CATRGGTPNTEAFF.

This chain connects TRBV9 to TRBJ2-3; 14 bases are a match to TRBD2. Per germline, CDR1 SGDLS and CDR2 YYNGEE. V was clipped by 5 bases and J by 1 base; unmatched bases: 9. The CDR3 extends over 18 amino acids. Written as DNA, the CDR3 is TGTGCCAGCAGTCAGGGCGGGACTAGCGGGAGACGCACAGATACGCAGTATTTT. Translating it yields CASSQGGTSGRRTDTQYF. Using reference TRBV9 and TRBJ2-3 for the parts outside the CDR3, the full variable domain is DSGVTQTPKHLITATGQRVTLRCSPRSGDLSVYWYQQSLDQGLQFLIQYYNGEERAKGNILERFSAQQFPDLHSELNLSSLELGDSALYFCASSQGGTSGRRTDTQYFGPGTRLTVL.

This CDR3 is CASSLSGGLADSPLHF. Written as DNA, the CDR3 is TGTGCCAGCAGTTTATCGGGGGGGTTAGCGGATTCACCCCTCCACTTT. The chain combines TRBV27 with TRBJ1-6, with D possibly matching TRBD1 (5 bases). This CDR3 spans 16 amino acids. The V gene lost 0 bases and the J gene lost 8 bases, with 14 bases spanning the gap. Germline CDR1 reads MNHEY; CDR2 reads SMNVEV (reference sequence).

V usage is TRBV29-1 and J usage is TRBJ1-2, with D perhaps matching TRBD1 (6 bases). V lost 4 bases, J lost 2 bases, and 11 bases lay in between. The CDR3 has 13 residues. The germline V gene has CDR1 SQVTM and CDR2 ANQGSEA. CDR3 in amino acids: CSVADSRNYGYTF. Written as DNA, the CDR3 is TGCAGCGTTGCGGACAGCCGGAACTATGGCTACACCTTC.

This chain connects TRBV2 to TRBJ2-2; D remains ambiguous. This CDR3 has 14 residues. CDR1 is SNHLY and CDR2 is FYNNEI in the germline V gene. Trimming cost V 3 bases and J 1 base, with 6 bases left between them. This chain's CDR3 is CASSDMRNTGELFF. The CDR3 nucleotides are TGTGCCAGCAGTGATATGAGGAACACCGGGGAGCTGTTTTTT.

J is TRBJ1-1 and V is TRBV30; D call uncertain. Germline CDR1 GTSNPN, CDR2 SVGIG (reference sequence). The CDR3 runs to 15 residues. Between the trimmed V and J ends, which lost 0 bases and 3 bases, there was a span of 14 bases. CDR3 residues: CAWSVHSGGDTEAFF. The DNA for the CDR3 is TGTGCCTGGAGTGTTCATAGTGGAGGCGACACTGAAGCTTTCTTT.